Listed here is a single TCR beta chain. V was clipped by 6 bases and J by 0 bases; unmatched bases: 10. Germline V gene data show CDR1 as SGHAT and CDR2 as FQNNGV. The CDR3 has 16 residues. Using immunoSEQ multiplex PCR, the repertoire was profiled, and TCRdb retains in-frame clones only, with some absent. In the table there are under 600,000 clones, 95% to 97% of which are singletons. These data come from a study of shared clonotypes between healthy human individuals. This receptor was taken from a woman aged 25-40 years in good health. Sequences were obtained from naive CD4+ T cells sorted from blood. This sample's subset: CD45RA+ positively selected. The chain recombines TRBV11-2 with TRBJ2-5; TRBD2 matches 7 bases. CDR3 amino acids: CASSEGRGAYQETQYF. The CDR3 DNA sequence: TGTGCCAGCAGTGAGGGGAGGGGAGCGTACCAAGAGACCCAGTACTTC.